The rows below give T cell receptor beta chains drawn from one sample of a study of T cell responses to AZD1222 COVID-19 vaccine. The assay was immunoSEQ multiplex PCR, and TCRdb's table has in-frame clones only and misses some. The sample consists of about 100,000 clones, about 92% of them appearing once. Sequenced here: peripheral blood, sampled on day 0 of MenACWY control vaccination. All receptors come from an adult in good health. Both conserved end residues are part of each CDR3. The D gene is left open where the match is weak. Clone size is shown for a subset of rows, as once, few, many or a class of expanded clone.

d_call	clone_size	j_call	cdr3_length	v_call	cdr3_nt	cdr3_aa
TRBD2	once	TRBJ2-3	18	TRBV11-2	TGTGCCAGCAGCTTCACTCTCGTCTGGCGGGGGGACACAGATACGCAGTATTTT	CASSFTLVWRGDTDTQYF
TRBD1	NA	TRBJ2-7	15	TRBV19	TGTGCCAGTAGGAGGACAGGGGCCGCCCTCTACGAGCAGTACTTC	CASRRTGAALYEQYF
NA	NA	TRBJ1-5	14	TRBV5-1	TGCGCCAGCAGCTCGGGGGGTAGCAATCAGCCCCAGCATTTT	CASSSGGSNQPQHF
NA	NA	TRBJ1-5	13	TRBV2	TGTGCCAGCAGTGAAGCGCTTCATCAGCCCCAGCATTTT	CASSEALHQPQHF
NA	NA	TRBJ2-7	18	TRBV7-2	TGTGCCAGCAGCCTCCAGAGGTCCAGGCCGACACTATTCTACGAGCAGTACTTC	CASSLQRSRPTLFYEQYF
TRBD1	NA	TRBJ1-1	18	TRBV4-1	TGCGCCAGCAAACGCGCCGGGACTCAGGGGGGATTGAACACTGAAGCTTTCTTT	CASKRAGTQGGLNTEAFF
NA	once	TRBJ1-5	13	TRBV6-5	TGTGCCAGCAGTTACTCCAAGGGCCAGCCCCAGCATTTT	CASSYSKGQPQHF
TRBD1	NA	TRBJ1-1	15	TRBV9	TGTGCCAGCAGCGTACAGGGGGCGATGAACACTGAAGCTTTCTTT	CASSVQGAMNTEAFF
TRBD2	NA	TRBJ2-5	18	TRBV7-9	TGTGCCAGCAGCTTAGCCGGGGGCGCGGGGGGGCCGCGGGAGACCCAGTACTTC	CASSLAGGAGGPRETQYF
NA	NA	TRBJ2-6	18	TRBV11-2	TGTGCCAGCAGCTTAAGGCCCCCGGTTCCCTCTGGGGCCAACGTCCTGACTTTC	CASSLRPPVPSGANVLTF
NA	NA	TRBJ1-1	13	TRBV2	TGTGCCAGCAAAACCGGGGCTTGGACTGAAGCTTTCTTT	CASKTGAWTEAFF
NA	NA	TRBJ2-3	13	TRBV28	TGTGCCAGCAGTTTAAGGGTTGCAGATACGCAGTATTTT	CASSLRVADTQYF